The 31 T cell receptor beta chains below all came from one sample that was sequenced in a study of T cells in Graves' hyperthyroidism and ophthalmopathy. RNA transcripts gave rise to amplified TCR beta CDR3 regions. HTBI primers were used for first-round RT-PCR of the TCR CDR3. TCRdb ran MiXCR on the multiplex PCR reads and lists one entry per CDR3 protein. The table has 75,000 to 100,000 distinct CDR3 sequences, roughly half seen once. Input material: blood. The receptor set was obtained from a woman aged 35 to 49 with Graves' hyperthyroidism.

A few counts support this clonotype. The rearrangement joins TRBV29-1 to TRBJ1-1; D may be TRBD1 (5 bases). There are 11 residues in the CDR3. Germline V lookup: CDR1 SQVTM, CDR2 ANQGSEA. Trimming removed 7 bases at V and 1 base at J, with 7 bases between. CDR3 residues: CSGGWNTEAFF. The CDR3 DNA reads TGCAGCGGGGGGTGGAACACTGAAGCTTTCTTT.

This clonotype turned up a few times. CDR3 nucleotides: TGTGCCAGCAGCTTAGGAGGGGGTACAGCAGAGACCCAGTACTTC. Amino acids: CASSLGGGTAETQYF. V gene TRBV7-2 combines with J gene TRBJ2-5; tentative D call: TRBD1 (6 bases). Trimming removed 1 base from V and 4 bases from J, with 13 bases in between. Per the germline V gene, CDR1 is SGHTA and CDR2 is FQGNSA. This CDR3 is built from 15 residues.

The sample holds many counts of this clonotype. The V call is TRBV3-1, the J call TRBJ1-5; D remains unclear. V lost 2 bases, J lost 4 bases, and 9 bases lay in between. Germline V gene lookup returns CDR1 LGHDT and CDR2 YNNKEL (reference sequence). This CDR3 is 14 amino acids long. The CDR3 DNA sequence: TGTGCCAGCAGCCAATTTGTCTCAAATCAGCCCCAGCATTTT. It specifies CASSQFVSNQPQHF.

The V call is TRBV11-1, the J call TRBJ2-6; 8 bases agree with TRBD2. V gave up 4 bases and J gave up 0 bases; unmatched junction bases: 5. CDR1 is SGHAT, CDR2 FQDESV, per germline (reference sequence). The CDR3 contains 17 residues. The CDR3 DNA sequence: TGTGCCAGCAGCTCGGGGGGGGGCCTCTCTGGGGCCAACGTCCTGACTTTC. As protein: CASSSGGGLSGANVLTF.

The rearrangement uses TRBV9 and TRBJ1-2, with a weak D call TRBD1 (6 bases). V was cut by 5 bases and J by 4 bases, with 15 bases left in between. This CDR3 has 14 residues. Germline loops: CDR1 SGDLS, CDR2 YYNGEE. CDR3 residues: CASRGEGGGYGYTF. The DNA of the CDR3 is TGTGCCAGCAGAGGTGAAGGGGGGGGCTATGGCTACACCTTC. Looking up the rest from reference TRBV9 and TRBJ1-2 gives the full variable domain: DSGVTQTPKHLITATGQRVTLRCSPRSGDLSVYWYQQSLDQGLQFLIQYYNGEERAKGNILERFSAQQFPDLHSELNLSSLELGDSALYFCASRGEGGGYGYTFGSGTRLTVV.

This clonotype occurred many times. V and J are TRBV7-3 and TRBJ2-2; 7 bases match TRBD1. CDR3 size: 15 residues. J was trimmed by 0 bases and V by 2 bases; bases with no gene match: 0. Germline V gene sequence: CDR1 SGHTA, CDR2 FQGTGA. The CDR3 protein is CASSLQGANTGELFF. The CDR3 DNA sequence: TGTGCCAGCAGCTTACAGGGGGCGAACACCGGGGAGCTGTTTTTT.

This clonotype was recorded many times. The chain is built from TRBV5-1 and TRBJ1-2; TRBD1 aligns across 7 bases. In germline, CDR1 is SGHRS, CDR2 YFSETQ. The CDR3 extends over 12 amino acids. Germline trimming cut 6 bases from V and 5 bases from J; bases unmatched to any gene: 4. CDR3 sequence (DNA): TGCGCCAGCACGGCAGGGGGTTATGGCTACACCTTC. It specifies CASTAGGYGYTF.

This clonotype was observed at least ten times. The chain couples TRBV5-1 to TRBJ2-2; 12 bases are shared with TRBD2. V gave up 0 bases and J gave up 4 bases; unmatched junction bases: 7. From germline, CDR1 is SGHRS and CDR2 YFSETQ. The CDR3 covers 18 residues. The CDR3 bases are TGCGCCAGCAGCTTGGCACTAGCGGGAGGCTTCGGCACCGGGGAGCTGTTTTTT. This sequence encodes CASSLALAGGFGTGELFF.

CDR3 loop: CASGGLASGNTIYF. In DNA form, the CDR3 reads TGTGCCAGCGGTGGACTGGCCTCTGGAAACACCATATATTTT. The V gene is TRBV2, the J gene TRBJ1-3; D is ambiguous. This CDR3 is 14 amino acids long. V was trimmed by 8 bases and J by 0 bases, leaving 11 bases between them. Germline V gene sequence: CDR1 SNHLY, CDR2 FYNNEI.

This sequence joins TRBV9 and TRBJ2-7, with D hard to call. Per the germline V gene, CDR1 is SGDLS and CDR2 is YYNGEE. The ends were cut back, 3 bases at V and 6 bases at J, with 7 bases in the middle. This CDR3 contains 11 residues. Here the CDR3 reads CASSERTEQYF. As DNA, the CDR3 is TGTGCCAGCAGCGAAAGGACCGAGCAGTACTTC.

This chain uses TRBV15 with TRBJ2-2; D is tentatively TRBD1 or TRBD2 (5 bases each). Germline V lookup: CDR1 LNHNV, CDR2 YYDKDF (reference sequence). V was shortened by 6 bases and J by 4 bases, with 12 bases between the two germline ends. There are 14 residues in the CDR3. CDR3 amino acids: CATSTAGSTGELFF. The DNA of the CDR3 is TGTGCCACCAGTACCGCAGGGAGCACCGGGGAGCTGTTTTTT.

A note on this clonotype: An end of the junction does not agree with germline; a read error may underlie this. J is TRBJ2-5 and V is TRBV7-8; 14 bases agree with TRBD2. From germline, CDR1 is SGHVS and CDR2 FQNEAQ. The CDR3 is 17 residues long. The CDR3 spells CANSSTAGTSGRETQYF. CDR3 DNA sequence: TGCGCCAACAGCTCCACTGCCGGGACTAGCGGGAGAGAGACCCAGTACTTC.

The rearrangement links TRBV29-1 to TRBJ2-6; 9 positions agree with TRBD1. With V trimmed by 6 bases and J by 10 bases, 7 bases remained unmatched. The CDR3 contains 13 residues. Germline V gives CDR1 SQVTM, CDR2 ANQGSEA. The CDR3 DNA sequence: TGCAGCGTGGCCGGGACAGGGACGAACGTCCTGACTTTC. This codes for CSVAGTGTNVLTF.

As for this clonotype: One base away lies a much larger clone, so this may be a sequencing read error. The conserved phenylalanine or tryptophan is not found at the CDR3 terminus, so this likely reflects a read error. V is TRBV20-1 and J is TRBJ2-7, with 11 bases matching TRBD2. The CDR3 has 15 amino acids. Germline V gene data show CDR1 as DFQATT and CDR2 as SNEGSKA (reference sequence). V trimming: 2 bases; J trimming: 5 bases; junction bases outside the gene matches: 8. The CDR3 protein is CSARNSGRAENEQYL. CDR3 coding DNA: TGCAGTGCTAGAAATAGCGGGAGGGCTGAGAACGAGCAGTACCTC.

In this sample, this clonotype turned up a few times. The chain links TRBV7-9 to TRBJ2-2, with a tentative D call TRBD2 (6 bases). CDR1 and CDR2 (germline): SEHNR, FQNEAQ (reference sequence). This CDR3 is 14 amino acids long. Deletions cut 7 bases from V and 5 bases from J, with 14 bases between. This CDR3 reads CASNSEGETGELFF. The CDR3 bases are TGTGCCAGCAACTCGGAGGGTGAAACCGGGGAGCTGTTTTTT.

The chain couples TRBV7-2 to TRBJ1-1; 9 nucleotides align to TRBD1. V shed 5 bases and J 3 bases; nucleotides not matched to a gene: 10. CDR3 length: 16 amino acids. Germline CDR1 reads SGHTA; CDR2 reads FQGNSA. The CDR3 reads CASSINRGRGDTEAFF. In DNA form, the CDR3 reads TGTGCCAGCAGCATAAACAGGGGGCGCGGGGACACTGAAGCTTTCTTT.

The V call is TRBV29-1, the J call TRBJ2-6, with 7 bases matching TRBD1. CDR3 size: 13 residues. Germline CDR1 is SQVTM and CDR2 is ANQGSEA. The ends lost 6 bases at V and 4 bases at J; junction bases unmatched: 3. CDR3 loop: CSVQGPGANVLTF. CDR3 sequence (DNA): TGCAGCGTACAGGGGCCGGGGGCCAACGTCCTGACTTTC.

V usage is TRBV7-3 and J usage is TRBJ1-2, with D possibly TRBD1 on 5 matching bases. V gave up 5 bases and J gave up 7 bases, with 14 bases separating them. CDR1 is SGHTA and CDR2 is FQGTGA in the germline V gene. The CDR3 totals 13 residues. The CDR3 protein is CASSLGRTFGYTF. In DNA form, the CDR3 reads TGTGCCAGCAGCCTGGGACGGACCTTTGGCTACACCTTC.

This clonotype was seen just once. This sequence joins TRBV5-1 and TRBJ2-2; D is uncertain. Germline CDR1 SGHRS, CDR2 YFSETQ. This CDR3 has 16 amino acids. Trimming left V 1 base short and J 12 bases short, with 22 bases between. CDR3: CASSLRLVRSDGKLFF. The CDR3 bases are TGCGCCAGCAGCTTGAGGCTAGTACGATCGGACGGAAAGCTGTTTTTT.

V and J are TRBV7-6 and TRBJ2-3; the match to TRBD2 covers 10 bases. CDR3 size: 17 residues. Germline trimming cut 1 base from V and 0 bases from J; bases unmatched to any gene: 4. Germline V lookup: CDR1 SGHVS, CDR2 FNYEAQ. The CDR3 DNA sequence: TGTGCCAGCAGCTTAGGAGTGACTAGCGGGAGCACAGATACGCAGTATTTT. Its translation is CASSLGVTSGSTDTQYF.

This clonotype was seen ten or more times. CDR3 nucleotide sequence: TGCAGTGCTCCCCCTTTAGCGGGAGGGCGGGAGACCCAGTACTTC. Translation gives CSAPPLAGGRETQYF. V is TRBV20-1 and J is TRBJ2-5, with TRBD2 identical over 11 bases. The CDR3 runs 15 residues. CDR1 is DFQATT and CDR2 is SNEGSKA in the germline V gene (reference sequence). J lost 5 bases, V lost 5 bases, and 10 bases had no gene match.

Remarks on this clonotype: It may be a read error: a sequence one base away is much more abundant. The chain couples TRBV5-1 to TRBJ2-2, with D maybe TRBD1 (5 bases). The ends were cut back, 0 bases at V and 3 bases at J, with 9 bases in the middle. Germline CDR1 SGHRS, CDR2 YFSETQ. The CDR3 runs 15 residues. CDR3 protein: CASSLGGKHTGELFF. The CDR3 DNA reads TGCGCCAGCAGCTTGGGGGGCAAACACACCGGGGAGCTGTTTTTT.

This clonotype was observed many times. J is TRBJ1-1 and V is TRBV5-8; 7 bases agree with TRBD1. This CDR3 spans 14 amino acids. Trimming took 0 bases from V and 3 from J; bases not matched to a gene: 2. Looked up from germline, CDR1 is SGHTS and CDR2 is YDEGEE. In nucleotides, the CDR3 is TGTGCCAGCAGCTTGGCAGGGGGAGACACTGAAGCTTTCTTT. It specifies CASSLAGGDTEAFF.

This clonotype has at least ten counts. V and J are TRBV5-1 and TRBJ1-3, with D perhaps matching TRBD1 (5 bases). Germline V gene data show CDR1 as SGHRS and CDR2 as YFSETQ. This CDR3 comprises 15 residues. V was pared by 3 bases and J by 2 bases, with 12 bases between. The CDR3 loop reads CASSYNTGAGNTIYF. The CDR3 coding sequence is TGCGCCAGCAGCTACAACACAGGAGCTGGAAACACCATATATTTT.

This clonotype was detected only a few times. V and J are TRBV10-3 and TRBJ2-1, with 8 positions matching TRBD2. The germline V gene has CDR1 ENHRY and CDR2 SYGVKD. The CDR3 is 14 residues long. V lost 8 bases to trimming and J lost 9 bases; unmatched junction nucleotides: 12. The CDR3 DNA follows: TGTGCCATCGGCGGAGGGGGAGCGGGAGTTGAGCAGTTCTTC. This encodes CAIGGGGAGVEQFF.

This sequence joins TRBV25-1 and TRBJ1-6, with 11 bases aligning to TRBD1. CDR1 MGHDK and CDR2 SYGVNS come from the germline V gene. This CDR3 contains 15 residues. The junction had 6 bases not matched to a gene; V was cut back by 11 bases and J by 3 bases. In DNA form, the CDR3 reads TGTGCCGCGGGACAGGGGGGCTACTATAATTCACCCCTCCACTTT. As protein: CAAGQGGYYNSPLHF.

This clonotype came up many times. The CDR3 loop reads CASSQESRANYGYTF. In nucleotides, the CDR3 is TGCGCCAGCAGCCAAGAGTCCAGAGCTAACTATGGCTACACCTTC. The chain carries TRBV4-3 and TRBJ1-2; D is ambiguous. V dropped 0 bases and J dropped 0 bases, with 8 bases sitting between them. Germline V gene lookup returns CDR1 LGHNA and CDR2 YSLEER. The CDR3 is made up of 15 amino acids.

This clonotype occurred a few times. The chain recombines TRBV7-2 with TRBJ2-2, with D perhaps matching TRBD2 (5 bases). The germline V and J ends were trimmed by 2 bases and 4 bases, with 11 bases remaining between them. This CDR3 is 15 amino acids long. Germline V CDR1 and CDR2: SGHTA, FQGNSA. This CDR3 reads CASSLRGGFTGELFF. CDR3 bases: TGTGCCAGCAGCTTACGAGGCGGGTTCACCGGGGAGCTGTTTTTT.

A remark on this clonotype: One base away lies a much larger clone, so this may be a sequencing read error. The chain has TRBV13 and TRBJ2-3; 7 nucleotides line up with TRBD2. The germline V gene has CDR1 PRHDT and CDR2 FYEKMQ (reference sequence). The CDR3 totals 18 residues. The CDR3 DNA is TGTGCCAGCAGCCACCTCTTACCGGCTGGGACTACCGAATATACGCGGTATTTT. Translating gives CASSHLLPAGTTEYTRYF.

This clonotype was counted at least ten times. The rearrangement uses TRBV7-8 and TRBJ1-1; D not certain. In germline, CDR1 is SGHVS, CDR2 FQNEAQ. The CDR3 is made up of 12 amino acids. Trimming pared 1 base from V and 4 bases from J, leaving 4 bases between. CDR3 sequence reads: CASSLEVTEAFF. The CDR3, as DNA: TGTGCCAGCAGCTTAGAAGTCACTGAAGCTTTCTTT.

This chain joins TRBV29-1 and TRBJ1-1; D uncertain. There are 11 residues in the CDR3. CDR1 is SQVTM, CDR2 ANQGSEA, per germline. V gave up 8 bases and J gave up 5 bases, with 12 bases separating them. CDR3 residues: CSNLRRTEAFF. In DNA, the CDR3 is TGCAGCAATCTGAGGAGGACTGAAGCTTTCTTT.